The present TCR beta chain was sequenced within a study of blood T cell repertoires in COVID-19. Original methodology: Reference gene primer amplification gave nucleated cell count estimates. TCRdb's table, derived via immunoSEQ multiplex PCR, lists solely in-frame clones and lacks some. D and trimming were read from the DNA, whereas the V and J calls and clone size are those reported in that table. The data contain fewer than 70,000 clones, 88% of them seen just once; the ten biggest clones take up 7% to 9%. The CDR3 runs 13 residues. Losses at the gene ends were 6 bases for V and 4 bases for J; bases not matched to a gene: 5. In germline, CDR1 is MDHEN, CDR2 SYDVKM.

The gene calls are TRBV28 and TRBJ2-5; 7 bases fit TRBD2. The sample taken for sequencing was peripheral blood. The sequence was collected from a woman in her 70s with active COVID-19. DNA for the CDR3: TGTGCCAGCAGGCCAGCGGGGAGAGAGACCCAGTACTTC. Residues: CASRPAGRETQYF. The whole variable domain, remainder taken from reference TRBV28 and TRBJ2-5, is DVKVTQSSRYLVKRTGEKVFLECVQDMDHENMFWYRQDPGLGLRLIYFSYDVKMKEKGDIPEGYSVSREKKERFSLILESASTNQTSMYLCASRPAGRETQYFGPGTRLLVL.